A selection of T cell receptor beta chains follows, all from one sample in a study of T cell responses to AZD1222 COVID-19 vaccine. Profiling relied on immunoSEQ multiplex PCR, and the TCRdb table lists in-frame clones only, not all of them. The sample lists 150,000 to 200,000 clones; approximately 94% were seen once. The sample here was peripheral blood, taken 28 days after the second AZD1222 dose. The receptor set was obtained from an adult who received the AZD1222 COVID-19 vaccine. Both conserved end residues are part of each CDR3. A D gene is named only where the DNA matches it firmly. Only part of the rows carry a size: once, few, many, or a class if the clone is expanded.

TRBJ2-7 NA TRBV15 NA CATSRVIIGAYEQYF TGTGCCACCAGCAGAGTAATCATAGGAGCCTACGAGCAGTACTTC
TRBJ1-2 once TRBV28 NA CASSFPLTENYGYTF TGTGCCAGCAGTTTTCCCCTTACAGAGAACTATGGCTACACCTTC
TRBJ2-1 NA TRBV5-8 NA CASSLQGISYNEQFF TGTGCCAGCAGCTTACAGGGTATCTCCTACAATGAGCAGTTCTTC
TRBJ1-5 NA TRBV19 TRBD1 CASDVTGVSNQPQHF TGTGCCAGTGATGTAACAGGGGTGAGCAATCAGCCCCAGCATTTT
TRBJ1-6 NA TRBV7-9 NA CASSPGGGPNSPLHF TGTGCCAGCAGCCCCGGGGGAGGACCAAATTCACCCCTCCACTTT
TRBJ1-3 NA TRBV13 NA CASNQRSERGLENTIYF TGTGCCAGCAACCAACGAAGCGAGCGGGGTTTGGAAAACACCATATATTTT
TRBJ1-6 NA TRBV19 NA CVQEGTKVSPLHF TGTGTCCAAGAGGGCACGAAGGTTTCACCCCTCCACTTT
TRBJ2-1 NA TRBV5-4 NA CASSQGLLSNEQFF TGTGCCAGCAGCCAGGGACTTCTAAGCAATGAGCAGTTCTTC
TRBJ1-6 NA TRBV2 TRBD1 CARRQGNSPLHF TGTGCCCGGAGACAGGGGAATTCACCCCTCCACTTT
TRBJ2-7 NA TRBV29-1 TRBD2 CSEREDSYEQYF TGCAGTGAGCGGGAGGACTCCTACGAGCAGTACTTC
TRBJ2-7 few TRBV7-6 NA CASSEGGGIYEQYF TGTGCCAGCAGCGAAGGGGGAGGGATCTACGAGCAGTACTTC
TRBJ2-7 once TRBV30 NA CAWAPSSYEQYF TGTGCCTGGGCTCCGAGCTCCTACGAGCAGTACTTC
TRBJ2-1 NA TRBV7-2 NA CASSLGAHSGPNEQFF TGTGCCAGCAGCCTAGGGGCTCACAGCGGACCTAATGAGCAGTTCTTC
TRBJ2-7 NA TRBV27 TRBD1 CASSLRSGQDYEQYF TGTGCCAGCAGTTTACGGTCGGGACAGGACTACGAGCAGTACTTC
TRBJ1-1 NA TRBV10-1 NA CARIYTEAFF TGCGCCAGGATTTACACTGAAGCTTTCTTT
TRBJ1-5 once TRBV5-8 NA CASSLTGNQPQHF TGTGCCAGCAGCTTGACAGGTAATCAGCCCCAGCATTTT